A selection of T cell receptor beta chains follows, all from one sample in a study of shared clonotypes between healthy human individuals. TCRdb keeps only in-frame clones here, not all; method: immunoSEQ multiplex PCR. The data contain millions of clones, 85% to 95% of them singletons. Sequenced input: naive CD8+ T cells from PBMCs. These TCRs come from a man aged 18 to 29 in good health. Some clones in this sample may be carry-over from other donors' samples. The CDR3 runs from the conserved cysteine through the conserved F or W. A D gene is named only where the DNA matches it firmly. Clone size is stated in some rows and not others, as once, few, many or a class when expanded.

d_gene,abundance,j_gene,v_gene,CDR3aa,CDR3nt
NA,NA,TRBJ2-7,TRBV11-2,CASSLAFEQYF,TGTGCCAGCAGCTTGGCGTTCGAGCAGTACTTC
NA,NA,TRBJ1-5,TRBV27,CASRVQGGDDPQHF,TGTGCCAGCAGGGTACAGGGAGGTGATGATCCCCAGCATTTT
NA,NA,TRBJ2-7,TRBV7-2,CASSFYPSYEQYF,TGTGCCAGCAGCTTCTACCCCTCCTACGAGCAGTACTTC
TRBD2,NA,TRBJ2-1,TRBV27,CASSLAAGGAYEQFF,TGTGCCAGCAGTTTGGCTGCGGGAGGCGCGTATGAGCAGTTCTTC
NA,NA,TRBJ2-3,TRBV6-6,CASSYSPATDTQYF,TGTGCCAGCAGTTACTCGCCAGCCACAGATACGCAGTATTTT
NA,NA,TRBJ2-7,TRBV4-3,CASSQDLPAVRGEQYF,TGCGCCAGCAGCCAAGATCTTCCAGCCGTCAGGGGCGAGCAGTACTTC
TRBD2,NA,TRBJ2-3,TRBV7-9,CASSLGGSGRTYF,TGTGCCAGCAGCTTAGGTGGGAGCGGGAGGACGTATTTT
NA,NA,TRBJ2-3,TRBV7-9,CASSLAWGSGSTDTQYF,TGTGCCAGCAGCTTAGCGTGGGGTAGCGGTAGCACAGATACGCAGTATTTT
TRBD2,NA,TRBJ2-3,TRBV4-1,CASSKTSGRAVSDTQYF,TGCGCCAGCAGCAAAACCAGCGGGAGGGCCGTATCAGATACGCAGTATTTT
TRBD1,few,TRBJ1-1,TRBV6-5,CASGLRGRTEAFF,TGTGCCAGCGGGCTCAGGGGGCGAACTGAAGCTTTCTTT
NA,once,TRBJ2-1,TRBV28,CASSMELGAGIILEVVYNEQFF,TGTGCCAGCAGTATGGAGCTAGGGGCGGGAATTATCTTGGAGGTGGTTTACAATGAGCAGTTCTTC
NA,NA,TRBJ1-5,TRBV28,CASSLSGDTRDQPQHF,TGTGCCAGCAGTTTAAGTGGGGACACTCGGGATCAGCCCCAGCATTTT